The clone carrying this T cell receptor beta chain has only a few counts. What it binds is unknown. Looked up from germline, CDR1 is SGHNT and CDR2 is YENEEA. V lost 0 bases and J lost 0, with 9 bases in between. The CDR3 loop spans 16 amino acids. This specimen comes from a study of cytomegalovirus exposure and HLA in healthy donors. Study context: Earlier, approximately 190 million T cells were analyzed, and over 95 million unique TCR beta sequences were found among them. In terms of ancestry, the Caucasian-associated cluster contained about 81% of the approximately 400 genotyped donors.

Both 60 Vbeta primers and 13 Jbeta primers went into the PCR. The repertoire was sequenced with immunoSEQ multiplex PCR; TCRdb's copy has only in-frame clones and lacks some. The sample includes approximately 160,000 clones, roughly 80% seen only once; the top ten take roughly 1.9%. Study-wide points: The authors later found TCR association rates varying by HLA locus, with DRB1 most and HLA-C fewest.

This clonotype was obtained from a human donor in good health. The material sequenced was PBMCs. The rearrangement joins TRBV11-3 to TRBJ1-5; D not certain. This CDR3 reads CASSLEEGDSNQPQHF. In nucleotides, the CDR3 is TGTGCCAGCAGCTTAGAGGAGGGTGATAGCAATCAGCCCCAGCATTTT. Variable domain in full (rest from reference TRBV11-3 and TRBJ1-5): EAGVVQSPRYKIIEKKQPVAFWCNPISGHNTLYWYLQNLGQGPELLIRYENEEAVDDSQLPKDRFSAERLKGVDSTLKIQPAELGDSAVYLCASSLEEGDSNQPQHFGDGTRLSIL.